This entry features one TCR beta chain sequence. What it recognizes is unknown. CDR1 is SQVTM and CDR2 is ANQGSEA in the germline V gene. CDR3 length equals 14 residues. V lost 3 bases, J lost 7 bases, and 9 bases stayed unmatched. The data were obtained in a study of cytomegalovirus exposure and HLA in healthy donors. PCR involved 60 Vbeta and 13 Jbeta primers. Only in-frame clones appear in the TCRdb table, and some are missing; sequencing was by immunoSEQ multiplex PCR. This repertoire shows some 130,000 clones, 70% to 80% found once; its top ten account for under 1.5%. Whole-study results and caveats: Investigators reported 150 to 200 TCR beta chains as tied to cytomegalovirus. In a later analysis, TCR beta V- and J-gene trimming showed a link to a missense DCLRE1C variant. In an earlier analysis, most TCR beta V segments were productive about 87% or about 30% of the time. Later analysis indicated greater clonal expansion among HLA-associated TCR beta chains than among equally common other chains.

The rearrangement links TRBV29-1 to TRBJ2-7; 10 nucleotides match TRBD1. The sequence was obtained from a female donor in good health and CMV-seronegative. What was sequenced was PBMCs. As DNA, the CDR3 is TGCAGCGTTGAGGGGGACAGGGGCGGTGGGGAGCAGTACTTC. Translating gives CSVEGDRGGGEQYF.